This T cell receptor (beta chain) was documented in a study of cytomegalovirus exposure and HLA in healthy donors (TCRdb year 2017). Notes on the research overall: An earlier analysis of 587 of the donors reported 276 Gb of sequence data and around 110 million unique TCR beta sequences obtained from some 200 million T cells. Roughly 300 gigabases of sequencing data and roughly 80 million unique TCR sequences made up an early release that covered nearly 650 HLA-typed donors. Of the 350 to 450 genotyped donors, roughly 80% were placed in the genetic ancestry cluster associated with self-reported Caucasian donors. The aim of the study was to test whether cataloging public T cell receptors could identify signatures of past pathogen exposure. The study profiled the T cell repertoires of 666 subjects by immunosequencing and related them to cytomegalovirus serostatus. Besides the first cohort of some 670 subjects, a separate validation cohort made up of roughly 120 different subjects was used. To predict cytomegalovirus infection status, the study brought together high-throughput TCR immunosequencing, statistical association of individual TCRs with disease status, and machine learning. A later analysis re-examined previously published TCR beta repertoires from roughly 720 donors and added high-resolution HLA genotyping to investigate patterns of TCR occurrence. Rather than using new phenotypic data, the later analysis identified candidate immune exposures from TCR beta sequences and from how often those sequences occurred across donors. To decide whether each TCR beta V gene segment behaved as functional or pseudogenic, an earlier analysis of some 570 of the donors relied on high-throughput TCR beta sequencing. Donor age, sex, ethnicity and CMV serostatus were compiled alongside the repertoire data. A later genetic analysis used genome-wide SNP genotypes for about 55% of the 666 donors, treating that subset as a discovery cohort. All discovery cohort repertoires had been generated on a single sequencing platform. Both class I and class II loci were covered by HLA typing, at four-digit resolution. Typing coverage differed by locus: A, B, C, DRB1 and DQB1 were typed in about 629-640 donors, DQA1 in 522, DPA1 in around 610, and DPB1 in roughly 470. Roughly 5 DR-DQ haplotypes were handled as single units for association and clustering because linkage in the cohort was strong. Among about 370 genotyped donors of the cohort, an average of about 220,000 unique TCR beta nucleotide sequences was sequenced per donor, of which about 19% were non-productive. The study at large found these results: Because counts were too low, 15 or so rarely observed V segments, including chromosome 9 orphons, were excluded from the earlier analysis of roughly 580 of the donors. A cluster of highly shared sequence variants was judged likely to represent a technical artifact of the sequencing pipeline. Because the 87-base-pair reads could not distinguish some IMGT-functional V segments, including TRBV6-2 and TRBV6-3, those segments were excluded. According to a later analysis, most CMV-associated TCR beta chains appeared to be HLA-restricted, and the HLA associations seemed to be driven largely by CMV exposure. Sequencing depth was assumed to be roughly uniform across donors in the presence/absence analyses, though that assumption may not hold. Correlated functional status among segregating V segments might be attributable to linkage disequilibrium, but an unknown experimental factor could not be ruled out. A later genetic analysis reported fewer N-insertions in productive TCRs among donors in an Asian-associated ancestry cluster than the 666-donor mean. Strong co-occurrence of HLA alleles, especially DR and DQ, made assigning TCR associations to individual alleles difficult. A later analysis reported that several top co-occurrence clusters appeared linked to parvovirus B19, influenza, CMV and Epstein-Barr virus. In a later analysis, TCR association rates were found to vary across HLA loci, with the most associated TCRs seen for DRB1 alleles and the fewest for HLA-C alleles. The authors suggested that the approach could potentially be extended to other disease states and immunological phenotypes. V-gene and J-gene trimming of TCR beta chains was associated with a missense DCLRE1C variant in a later genetic analysis, and the association was replicated in an independent cohort. An earlier analysis of 587 of the donors showed that most TCR beta V segments appeared in productive rearrangements either about 87% or about 30% of the time, which broadly matched IMGT annotations. A further reported finding was that TCR beta sequences accurately predicted the HLA-A and HLA-B alleles for most subjects in the first cohort. Most TCR sequences were observed very rarely across donors, whereas some public TCRs were present in many individuals. A later analysis found that HLA-associated TCR beta chains were more clonally expanded and had lower generation probabilities than equally common non-associated chains. In vitro tests confirmed that a few of the cytomegalovirus-associated TCR beta chains recognize cytomegalovirus antigens. In both the original and validation cohorts, the classifier was reported to diagnose cytomegalovirus status with high specificity and sensitivity. In the study, 150 to 200 TCR beta chains were listed as associated with cytomegalovirus. For the cohort, immune exposure information was limited to CMV serostatus. Because HLA typing was unavailable for some donors at each locus, only the typed subset was used in association tests. This cohort had only TCR beta chains sequenced, and the lack of alpha or paired-chain data limited which features could be detected. Specific HLA alleles were associated with 16,951 TCR beta sequences at a false discovery rate of 0.05 in a later analysis.

In total, just over 650 healthy bone marrow donors made up the cohort. At the time of sampling, all cohort members were nominally healthy, though unrecorded immune exposures were likely present. The donor was CMV seronegative and was included in the group of 352 seronegative cohort members. Every donor gave a peripheral blood sample, and the peripheral blood mononuclear cells from that sample were used for TCR beta sequencing. The Qiagen DNeasy Blood Extraction Kit was used to extract genomic DNA from the blood cell samples. A distance of 11 bases separates the germline ends of V and J, which lose 2 bases and 2 bases respectively. According to the germline V gene, CDR1 reads SGHRS and CDR2 reads YFSETQ. The CDR3 sequence holds 14 residues, the cysteine and phenylalanine included. Only the CDR3 DNA stays, 42 bases, in frame from base 1. Worth noting for this clone: Its target antigen remains unknown. The sample holds no much larger clone one base away, and base qualities are not on file.

Receptor libraries were prepared by the immunoSEQ multiplex PCR assay. The multiplex PCR relied on a mix of 60 forward primers for TCR Vbeta segments and 13 reverse primers for TCR Jbeta segments. The CDR3 region of rearranged TCR beta genes was amplified from genomic DNA by a multiplex PCR assay. On the Illumina HiSeq System, the amplified TCR beta libraries were sequenced as 87-base-pair reads. As for how the authors treated the data: In a later analysis, some 80 million unique TCR beta chains were counted across the 500 to 850 repertoires, and about 10 million of these chains were shared by at least two donors. A nearest-neighbor algorithm error-corrected the raw reads and collapsed the reads into unique sequences, merging closely related sequences to remove PCR and sequencing errors. Alignment of CDR3 sequences to IMGT reference sequences was used to assign V, D and J gene segments. For a sequence to be retained, at least a six-nucleotide match to both a V gene segment and a J gene segment was required. A rearrangement counted as productive if the CDR3 had no stop codons and remained in frame with V and J, and every other rearrangement counted as non-productive. Following IMGT convention, CDR3 was defined as the stretch from the second conserved V-encoded cysteine to the conserved J-encoded phenylalanine. The earlier analysis of roughly 590 of the donors excluded any sequence lacking an unambiguous match to a single V gene segment. In an earlier analysis of several hundred of the donors, V segments were called functional above 56.7% productive rearrangements and were called segregating when the between-donor standard deviation exceeded 5%. A statistical classification framework was built to diagnose cytomegalovirus status from the catalog of TCR beta chain sequences. A later analysis assigned V and J genes by comparing TCR nucleotide sequences with IMGT/GENE-DB human TR gene sequences. Using the TCRdist pipeline, a later analysis assigned CDR3 sequences along with most-parsimonious VDJ recombination scenarios. In a later analysis, each TCR beta chain was defined by its CDR3 amino acid sequence together with its V-gene family, and reads without a unique V-gene family were excluded. In a later analysis, around 600 highly shared, low-generation-probability nucleotide sequences were removed to address suspected cross-contamination and a sequencing artifact. A later analysis calculated a clonal expansion index for each public chain from normalized within-repertoire ranks of inferred template counts. A later analysis computed generation probabilities with a VDJ recombination model fitted to out-of-frame rearrangements, and checked the results against IGoR. A later analysis scored TCR-TCR, TCR-HLA and TCR-CMV co-occurrence with hypergeometric tests, applying a repertoire-size bias correction to TCR pairs. A later analysis estimated false discovery rates by permuting HLA or CMV assignments 20 times. In a later analysis, co-occurring TCRs were grouped using DBSCAN, and TCRdist sequence similarity was added for clustering within HLA-allele-positive subsets. For co-occurrence clustering, repertoires with fewer than 30,000 or more than 120,000 public chains were excluded, along with four or five repertoires with anomalous nucleotide sharing. TCRdb provides this immuneACCESS table in a form limited to in-frame rearrangements. Some clones are lacking; in checked studies, under half of them reflect an unresolved V gene, and why the rest are absent is not known. V, J and clone size are taken as reported in that table, and D and trimming were inferred from the DNA itself. Present in this sample are about 120,000 clones, about four fifths of which were seen just once. The ten largest clones represent around 4.2% of the sample.

The clonotype originates from a woman aged 30 to 39 in good health and CMV-seronegative. The sample was PBMCs. The rearranged segments are TRBV5-1 and TRBJ2-7; the best D guess is TRBD1, with 6 bases matching. The CDR3 protein: CASSLGQKTYEQYF. In nucleotide form, the sequence is TGCGCCAGCAGCTTAGGACAGAAGACCTACGAGCAGTACTTC. Joined to the reference TRBV5-1 and TRBJ2-7 proteins, this CDR3 gives the full variable domain: KAGVTQTPRYLIKTRGQQVTLSCSPISGHRSVSWYQQTPGQGLQFLFEYFSETQRNKGNFPGRFSGRQFSNSRSEMNVSTLELGDSALYLCASSLGQKTYEQYFGPGTRLTVT.